This T cell receptor (beta chain) comes out of a study of blood T cell repertoires in COVID-19. On the study more broadly: Samples of COVID-19 (acute and convalescent) were obtained from the United States, Italy and Spain. In each case, the material was cDNA or gDNA derived from T cells, B-cell-depleted T cells, or PBMCs.

Assay: immunoSEQ multiplex PCR; the TCRdb copy retains only in-frame clones and omits some. The sample includes roughly 230,000 clones, 88% of them seen just once. Germline V CDR1 and CDR2: LNHDA, SQIVND (reference sequence). Trimming removed 5 bases from V and 1 base from J; junction bases left unmatched: 4. The CDR3 covers 16 residues. The J gene is TRBJ2-2, the V gene TRBV19; 10 bases are shared with TRBD1. The sequence came from a man between 65 and 79 years old with acute or convalescent COVID-19. The specimen was peripheral blood. CDR3 amino acids: CASSPRTGGNTGELFF. Written as DNA, the CDR3 is TGTGCCAGTAGTCCTAGGACAGGGGGGAACACCGGGGAGCTGTTTTTT.